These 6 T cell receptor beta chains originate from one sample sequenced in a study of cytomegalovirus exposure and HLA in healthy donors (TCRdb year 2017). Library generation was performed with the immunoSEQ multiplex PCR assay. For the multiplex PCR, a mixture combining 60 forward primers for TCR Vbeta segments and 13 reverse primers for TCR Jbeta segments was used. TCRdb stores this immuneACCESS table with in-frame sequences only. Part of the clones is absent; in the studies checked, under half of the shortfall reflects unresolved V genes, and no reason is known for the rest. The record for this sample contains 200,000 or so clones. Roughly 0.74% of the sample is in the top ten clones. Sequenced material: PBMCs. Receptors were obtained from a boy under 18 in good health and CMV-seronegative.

The CDR3 coding sequence is TGTGCCAGCAGCTTCACCCCCGGGGTTAACGAGCAGTACTTC. It yields the protein CASSFTPGVNEQYF. The J gene is TRBJ2-7, the V gene TRBV7-8, with D tentatively TRBD2 (5 bases). The CDR3 runs 14 residues. CDR1 is SGHVS and CDR2 is FQNEAQ in the germline V gene. Between the trimmed V and J ends, which lost 3 bases and 5 bases, there was a span of 14 bases.

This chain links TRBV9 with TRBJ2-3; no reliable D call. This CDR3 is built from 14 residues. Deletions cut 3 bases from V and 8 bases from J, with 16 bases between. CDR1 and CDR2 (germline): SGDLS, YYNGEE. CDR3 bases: TGTGCCAGCAGCGCCTCCGACTGGCGCGTTACGCAGTATTTT. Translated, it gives CASSASDWRVTQYF.

CDR3 protein: CASSSNRDRGAFF. CDR3 coding DNA: TGTGCCAGCAGCTCTAACCGGGACAGGGGAGCTTTCTTT. V gene TRBV7-8 combines with J gene TRBJ1-1; 10 bases fit TRBD1. Trimming at V came to 4 bases and at J to 10 bases, leaving 6 bases not matched to a gene. Germline CDR1 reads SGHVS; CDR2 reads FQNEAQ. The CDR3 covers 13 residues.

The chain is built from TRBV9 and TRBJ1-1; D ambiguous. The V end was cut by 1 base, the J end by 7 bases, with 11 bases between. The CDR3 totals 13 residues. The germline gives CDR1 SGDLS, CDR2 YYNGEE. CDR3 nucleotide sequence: TGTGCCAGCAGCGTAAGAAGAGAAAATGAAGCTTTCTTT. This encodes CASSVRRENEAFF.

Here the CDR3 DNA reads TGTGCCAGTAGCGCCCCGGAAGAGACCCAGTACTTC. Its protein product is CASSAPEETQYF. The chain links TRBV19 to TRBJ2-5; D gene unclear. Germline lookup yields CDR1 LNHDA and CDR2 SQIVND (reference sequence). Trimming cost V 6 bases and J 3 bases, with 8 bases left between them. This CDR3 contains 12 residues.

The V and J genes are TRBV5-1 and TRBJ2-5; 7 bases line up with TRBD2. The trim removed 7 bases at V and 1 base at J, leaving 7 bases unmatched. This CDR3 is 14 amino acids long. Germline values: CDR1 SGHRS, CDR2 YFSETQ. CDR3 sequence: CASGYTSVQETQYF. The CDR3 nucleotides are TGCGCCAGCGGGTATACTAGCGTCCAAGAGACCCAGTACTTC. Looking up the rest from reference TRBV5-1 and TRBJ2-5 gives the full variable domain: KAGVTQTPRYLIKTRGQQVTLSCSPISGHRSVSWYQQTPGQGLQFLFEYFSETQRNKGNFPGRFSGRQFSNSRSEMNVSTLELGDSALYLCASGYTSVQETQYFGPGTRLLVL.